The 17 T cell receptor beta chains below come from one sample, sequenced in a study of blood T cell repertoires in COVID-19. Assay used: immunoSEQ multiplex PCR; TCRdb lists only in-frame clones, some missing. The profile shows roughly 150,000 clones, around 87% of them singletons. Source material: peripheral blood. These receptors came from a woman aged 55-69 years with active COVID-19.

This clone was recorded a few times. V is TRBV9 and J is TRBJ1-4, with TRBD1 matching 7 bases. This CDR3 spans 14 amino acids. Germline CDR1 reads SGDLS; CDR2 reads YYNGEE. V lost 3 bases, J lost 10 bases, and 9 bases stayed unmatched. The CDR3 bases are TGTGCCAGCAGCGGCCGGGACAGCTTGTCAAAACTGTTTTTT. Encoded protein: CASSGRDSLSKLFF.

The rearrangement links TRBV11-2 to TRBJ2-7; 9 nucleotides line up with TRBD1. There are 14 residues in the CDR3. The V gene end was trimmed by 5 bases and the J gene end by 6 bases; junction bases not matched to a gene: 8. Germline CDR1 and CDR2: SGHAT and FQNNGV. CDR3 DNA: TGTGCCAGCAGCCCCCGGACAGGGGTTGGCGAGCAGTACTTC. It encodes CASSPRTGVGEQYF.

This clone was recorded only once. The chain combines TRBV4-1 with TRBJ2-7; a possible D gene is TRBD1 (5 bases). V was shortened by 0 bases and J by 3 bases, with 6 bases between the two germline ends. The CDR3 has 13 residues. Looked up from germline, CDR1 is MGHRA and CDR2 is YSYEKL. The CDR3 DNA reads TGCGCCAGCAGCCAAGAACAGGTCTACGAGCAGTACTTC. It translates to CASSQEQVYEQYF.

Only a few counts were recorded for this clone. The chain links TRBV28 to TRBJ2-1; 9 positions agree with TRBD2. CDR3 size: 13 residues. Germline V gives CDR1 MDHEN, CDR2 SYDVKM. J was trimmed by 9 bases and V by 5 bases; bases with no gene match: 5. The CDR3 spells CASSRGRDGEQFF. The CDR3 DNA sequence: TGTGCCAGCAGTCGCGGGAGGGACGGTGAGCAGTTCTTC.

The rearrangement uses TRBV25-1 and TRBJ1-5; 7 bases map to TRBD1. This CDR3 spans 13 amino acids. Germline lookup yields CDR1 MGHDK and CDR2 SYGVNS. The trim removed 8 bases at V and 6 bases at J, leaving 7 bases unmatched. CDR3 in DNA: TGTGCCAGCGACAGGGACCGGGGTCAGCCCCAGCATTTT. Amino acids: CASDRDRGQPQHF.

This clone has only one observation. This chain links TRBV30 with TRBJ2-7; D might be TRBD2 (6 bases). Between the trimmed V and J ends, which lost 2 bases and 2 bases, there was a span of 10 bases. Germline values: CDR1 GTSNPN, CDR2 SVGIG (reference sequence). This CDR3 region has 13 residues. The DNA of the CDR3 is TGTGCCTGGAGTCTGGGGGGACCCTACGAGCAGTACTTC. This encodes CAWSLGGPYEQYF.

For the CDR3, the DNA is TGTGCCAGCAGCTTAACGGACACGAACACTGAAGCTTTCTTT. It translates to CASSLTDTNTEAFF. The chain employs TRBV5-6 and TRBJ1-1; D is possibly TRBD1 (5 bases). The CDR3 contains 14 residues. With 2 bases removed from V and 1 base from J, the gap between germline ends came to 9 bases. Germline assignment: CDR1 SGHDT and CDR2 YYEEEE.

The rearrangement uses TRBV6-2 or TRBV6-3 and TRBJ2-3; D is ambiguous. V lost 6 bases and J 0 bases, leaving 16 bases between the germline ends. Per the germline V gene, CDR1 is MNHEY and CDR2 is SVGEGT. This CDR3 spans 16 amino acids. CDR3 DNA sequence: TGTGCCAGCAGCTCCACCAGACTTTCTAGCACAGATACGCAGTATTTT. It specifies CASSSTRLSSTDTQYF.

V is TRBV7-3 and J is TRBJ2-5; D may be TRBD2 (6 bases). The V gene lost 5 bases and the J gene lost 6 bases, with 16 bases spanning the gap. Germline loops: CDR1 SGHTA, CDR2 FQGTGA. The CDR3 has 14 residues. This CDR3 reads CASSPDGEAKTQYF. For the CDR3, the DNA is TGTGCCAGCAGCCCCGACGGGGAGGCAAAGACCCAGTACTTC.

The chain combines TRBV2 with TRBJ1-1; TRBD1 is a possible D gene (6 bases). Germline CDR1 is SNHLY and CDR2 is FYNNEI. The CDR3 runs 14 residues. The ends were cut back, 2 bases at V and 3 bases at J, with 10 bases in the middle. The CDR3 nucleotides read TGTGCCAGCAGTGAAAGGGACACATACACTGAAGCTTTCTTT. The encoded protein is CASSERDTYTEAFF.

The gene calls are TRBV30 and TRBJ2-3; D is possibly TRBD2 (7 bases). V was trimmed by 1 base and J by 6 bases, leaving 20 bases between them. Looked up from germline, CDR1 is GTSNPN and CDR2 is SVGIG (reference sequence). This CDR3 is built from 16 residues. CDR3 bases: TGTGCCTGGAGTGCCCCTCGAGGGGGAGGGCGGGATACGCAGTATTTT. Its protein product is CAWSAPRGGGRDTQYF.

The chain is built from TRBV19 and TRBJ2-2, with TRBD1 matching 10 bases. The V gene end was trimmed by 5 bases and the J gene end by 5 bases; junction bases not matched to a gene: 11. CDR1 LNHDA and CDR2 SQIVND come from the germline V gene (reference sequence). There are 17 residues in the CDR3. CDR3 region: CASSLGTGALTTGELFF. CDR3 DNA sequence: TGTGCCAGTAGTCTGGGGACAGGGGCTTTAACGACCGGGGAGCTGTTTTTT.

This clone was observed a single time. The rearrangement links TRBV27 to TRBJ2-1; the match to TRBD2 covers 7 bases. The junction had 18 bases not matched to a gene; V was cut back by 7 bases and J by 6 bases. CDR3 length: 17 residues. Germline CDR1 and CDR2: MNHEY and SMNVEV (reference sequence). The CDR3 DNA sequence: TGTGCCAGCACCACTAGTAAGGCGGGAGCCATAATCAATGAGCAGTTCTTC. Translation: CASTTSKAGAIINEQFF.

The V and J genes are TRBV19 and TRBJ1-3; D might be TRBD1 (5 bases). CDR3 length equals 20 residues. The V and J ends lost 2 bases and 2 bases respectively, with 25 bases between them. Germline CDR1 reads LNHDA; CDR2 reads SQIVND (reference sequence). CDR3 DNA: TGTGCCAGTAGTATATATGGCGACAGTTTTCTACCCGGGCCTGGAAACACCATATATTTT. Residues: CASSIYGDSFLPGPGNTIYF.

DNA of the CDR3: TGTGCCAGCAGTTACGGGGCAGGGACTAGCACAGATACGCAGTATTTT. Protein product: CASSYGAGTSTDTQYF. The chain couples TRBV6-5 to TRBJ2-3; D may be TRBD2 (6 bases). CDR3 length: 16 residues. V lost 2 bases, J lost 0 bases, and 12 bases lay in between. Per the germline V gene, CDR1 is MNHEY and CDR2 is SVGAGI.

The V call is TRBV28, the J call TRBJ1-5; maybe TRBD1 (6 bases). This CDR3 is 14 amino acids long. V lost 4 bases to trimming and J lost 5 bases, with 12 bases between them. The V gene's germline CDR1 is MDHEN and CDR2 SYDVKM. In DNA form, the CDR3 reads TGTGCCAGCAGTTCTCGGGACACCTATCAGCCCCAGCATTTT. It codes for CASSSRDTYQPQHF.

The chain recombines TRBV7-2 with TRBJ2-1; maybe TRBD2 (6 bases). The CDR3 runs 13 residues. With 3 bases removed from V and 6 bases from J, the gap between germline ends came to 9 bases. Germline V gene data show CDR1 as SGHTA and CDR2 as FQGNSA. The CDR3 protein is CASSLTRSNEQFF. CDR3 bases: TGTGCCAGCAGCTTGACTAGAAGCAATGAGCAGTTCTTC.